This TCR beta chain was sequenced in a study of blood T cell repertoires in COVID-19. Overall study: Acute and convalescent COVID-19 specimens originated in the United States, Italy and Spain.

Trimming left V 4 bases short and J 1 base short, with 18 bases between. Germline V CDR1 and CDR2: LGHNA, YSLEER. The CDR3 covers 17 residues. Clones were read by immunoSEQ multiplex PCR, and TCRdb kept only the in-frame ones, dropping some. The sample has 120,000 to 150,000 clones, roughly 84% seen once. The chain employs TRBV4-3 and TRBJ2-3; a possible D gene is TRBD2 (7 bases). Sequences were obtained from PBMCs or T cells enriched from blood (not recorded which). This sequence was found in a woman between 45 and 65 years old who had been exposed to COVID-19. This CDR3 reads CASSPKGGARGTDTQYF. The CDR3 DNA reads as TGCGCCAGCAGCCCCAAAGGGGGGGCCCGAGGCACAGATACGCAGTATTTT.